This record covers a single TCR beta chain. Its antigen is as yet unknown. These data originate in a study of beta chain features in type 1 diabetes. Notes on the study in general: High-TCR-expressing cells could be over-represented by cDNA sequencing. A PCR bias possibly favoring shorter templates would apply equally to patients and controls. A moderate, significant TCRB CDR3 shortening appeared in type 1 diabetes across four CD4+ subsets.

All of the isolated RNA was reverse transcribed, so expressed TCRB transcripts were sequenced. Naive, central memory and regulatory T cell samples came to a mean of approximately 3.3 million reads. Assay used: immunoSEQ multiplex PCR; TCRdb lists only in-frame clones, some missing. The sample includes 30,000 to 40,000 clones, almost 65% of them seen just once. This TCR came from a woman aged 25 to 39 in good health. Material for sequencing was Tregs from blood.

The CDR3 loop reads CASSSGLVYNEQFF. CDR3 coding DNA: TGTGCCAGCAGCTCGGGACTAGTTTACAATGAGCAGTTCTTC. V usage is TRBV7-9 and J usage is TRBJ2-1; 8 nucleotides match TRBD2. The CDR3 length is 14 residues. Germline CDR1 and CDR2: SEHNR and FQNEAQ (reference sequence). Trimming removed 4 bases from V and 4 bases from J; junction bases left unmatched: 3.